This TCR beta chain was recovered during a study of T cells after yellow fever vaccination. TCRdb passed the 5' RACE reads through MiXCR, listing each CDR3 protein once. The table lists 300,000 or so distinct CDR3 sequences, about 10% of them singletons. The CDR3 is 12 residues long. Germline V gives CDR1 MNHEY, CDR2 SVGEGT. Deletions cut 5 bases from V and 9 bases from J, with 8 bases between. The source is a man aged 18 to 30 who received the YFV17D yellow fever vaccine. The chain employs TRBV6-2 or TRBV6-3 and TRBJ1-6; a weak D match, TRBD1 (6 bases). The input for sequencing was CD4+ T cells sorted from PBMCs, taken 5 days after the yellow fever booster vaccination. CDR3: CASSRDTSPLHF. The CDR3 bases are TGTGCCAGCAGTCGGGACACTTCACCCCTCCACTTT.